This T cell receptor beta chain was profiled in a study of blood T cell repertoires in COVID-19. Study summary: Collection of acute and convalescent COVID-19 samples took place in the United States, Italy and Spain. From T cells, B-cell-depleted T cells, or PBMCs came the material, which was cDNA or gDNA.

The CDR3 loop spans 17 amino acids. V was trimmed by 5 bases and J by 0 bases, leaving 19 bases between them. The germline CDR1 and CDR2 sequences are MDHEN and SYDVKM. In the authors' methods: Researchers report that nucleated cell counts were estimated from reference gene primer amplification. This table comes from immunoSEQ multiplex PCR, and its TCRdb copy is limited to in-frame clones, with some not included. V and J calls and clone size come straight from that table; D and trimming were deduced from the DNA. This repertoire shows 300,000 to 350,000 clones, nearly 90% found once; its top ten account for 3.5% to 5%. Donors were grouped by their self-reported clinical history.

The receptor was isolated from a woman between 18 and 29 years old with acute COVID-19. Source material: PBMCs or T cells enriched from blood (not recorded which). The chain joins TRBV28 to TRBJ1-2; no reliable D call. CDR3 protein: CASSPLLGLNSNYGYTF. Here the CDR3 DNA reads TGTGCCAGCAGTCCCCTTCTCGGACTCAACTCTAACTATGGCTACACCTTC.